This T cell receptor beta chain was identified in a study of blood T cell repertoires in COVID-19. Study overall: Nucleic acid was either cDNA or gDNA, and it came from T cells, B-cell-depleted T cells, or PBMCs.

Assay used: immunoSEQ multiplex PCR; TCRdb lists only in-frame clones, some missing. The table lists over 250,000 clones, approximately 85% of them singletons. V gave up 6 bases and J gave up 0 bases, with 11 bases separating them. Germline CDR1 reads SNHLY; CDR2 reads FYNNEI. The length of the CDR3 is 14 residues. The specimen was peripheral blood. The TCR originated in a human donor in a cohort sampled during active COVID-19. The rearrangement links TRBV2 to TRBJ2-5; tentative D call: TRBD1 (5 bases). CDR3 sequence (DNA): TGTGCCAGCAGCCAGAGACAGTACCAAGAGACCCAGTACTTC. Its protein product is CASSQRQYQETQYF. Filled out from reference TRBV2 and TRBJ2-5, the complete variable domain reads EPEVTQTPSHQVTQMGQEVILRCVPISNHLYFYWYRQILGQKVEFLVSFYNNEISEKSEIFDDQFSVERPDGSNFTLKIRSTKLEDSAMYFCASSQRQYQETQYFGPGTRLLVL.